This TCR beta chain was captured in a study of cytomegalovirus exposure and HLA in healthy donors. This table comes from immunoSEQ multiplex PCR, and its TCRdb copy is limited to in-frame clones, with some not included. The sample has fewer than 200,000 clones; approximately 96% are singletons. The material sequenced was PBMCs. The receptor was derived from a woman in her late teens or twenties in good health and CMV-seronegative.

The CDR3 DNA reads as TGTGCCAGCAGCTCGCGGGATTCTGGCTATGGCTACACCTTC. Its translation is CASSSRDSGYGYTF. V gene TRBV7-9 combines with J gene TRBJ1-2, with unresolved D. V gave up 4 bases and J gave up 4 bases, with 13 bases separating them. Germline lookup yields CDR1 SEHNR and CDR2 FQNEAQ (reference sequence). The CDR3 totals 14 residues.